This T cell receptor beta chain is from a study (dated by TCRdb to between 2014 and 2017). Study-level background: The study tested whether tumor-infiltrating Tregs in breast cancer are recruited from blood Tregs or converted in situ from other CD4+ T cell subsets. Overall study results and their limits: Tumor memory CD4+ T cell TCR gene usage was found to cluster with blood and lymph node memory CD4+ cells and with lymph node naive CD4+ cells. The larger-cohort validation was restricted to a single TCR beta V-J rearrangement rather than whole repertoires. The TCR alpha and beta sequences of tumor-infiltrating Tregs showed the greatest overlap with tumor naive CD4+ T cells, followed by blood naive CD4+ T cells.

Full-length TCR variable regions were amplified by 5' RACE PCR using constant-region reverse primers, and then by semi-nested PCR using Nested Universal Primer A. The ReliaPrep RNA Cell Miniprep System was used to extract total RNA, which was then reverse transcribed into 5'RACE-ready cDNA with the SMARTer RACE 5'/3' Kit. Multiplex adaptors were used to barcode the full-length TCR alpha and beta libraries, which were then sequenced on an Illumina MiSeq. Per the authors' processing: Sequencing data were pooled across the five patients for each of nine subset-tissue groups and compared by unsupervised clustering of TCR gene usage. Repertoire similarity was calculated with the Morisita-Horn index, weighting shared sequences by their contribution to each repertoire. TCRdb passed the public sequencing reads through fastp at Q25 and MiXCR, retaining productive beta sequences. Rows with a matching CDR3 protein are joined into one entry that keeps the most common DNA and genes. The V and J calls follow TCRdb's processing rather than the paper's. This sample holds about 62,000 distinct CDR3 sequences; 25% to 35% were observed only once. About 2.5% of the sample goes to the ten largest clones.

From its cysteine to its phenylalanine, the CDR3 spans 15 amino acids. Left in the record is the CDR3 DNA by itself, 45 bases read in frame from the first base. The V end loses 5 bases and the J end loses 2 bases, and a stretch of 15 bases separates them. Looking up the germline V gene (reference sequence) yields CDR1 SEHNR and CDR2 FQNEAQ. The Miltenyi Naive CD4+ T Cell Isolation kit was used to purify naive CD4+ T cells, and Tregs were depleted with CD25 microbeads. Tregs, naive and memory CD4+ T cells from tumor, blood and ipsilateral draining lymph nodes of a handful of breast cancer patients underwent full-length TCR alpha and beta sequencing. Tumor tissue and lymph nodes obtained from ipsilateral axillary dissection were perfused with PBS, minced and then digested with collagenase I and hyaluronidase. Sorted cell populations were confirmed by FACS to exceed 90% purity. With respect to this clonotype: Its antigen is currently not known. One base away there is no much larger clone; base qualities are not given.

The clonotype was recovered from a female donor with breast cancer. Specimen: tumor-infiltrating naive CD4+ T cells sorted from the breast tumor. The intended sense of this specimen's cell subset or site label: naive CD4+ T cells, CD4+CD45RA+CD25-. The chain joins TRBV7-9 to TRBJ2-5; matching of 6 bases hints at TRBD1 as the D gene. The CDR3 here reads CASSRIGQPQETQYF. The sequenced DNA is TGTGCCAGCAGCCGGATTGGACAGCCTCAAGAGACCCAGTACTTC.